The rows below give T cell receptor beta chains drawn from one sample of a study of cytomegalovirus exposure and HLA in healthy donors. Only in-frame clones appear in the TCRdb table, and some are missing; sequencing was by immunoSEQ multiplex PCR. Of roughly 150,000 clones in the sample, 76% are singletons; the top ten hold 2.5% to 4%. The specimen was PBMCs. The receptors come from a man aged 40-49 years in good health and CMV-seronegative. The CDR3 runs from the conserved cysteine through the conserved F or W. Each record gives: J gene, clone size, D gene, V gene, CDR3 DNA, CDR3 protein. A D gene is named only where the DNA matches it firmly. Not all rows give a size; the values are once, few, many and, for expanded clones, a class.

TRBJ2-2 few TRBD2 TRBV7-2 TGTGCCAGCAGCCAGAGCGGGACGCACACCGGGGAGCTGTTTTTT CASSQSGTHTGELFF
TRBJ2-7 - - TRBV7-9 TGTGCCAGCAGCTTCCAGATGGGGGCCGGTGAGCAGTACTTC CASSFQMGAGEQYF
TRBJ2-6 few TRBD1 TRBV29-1 TGCAGCGTTGGGGGACAGTACACCATCTCTGGGGCCAACGTCCTGACTTTC CSVGGQYTISGANVLTF
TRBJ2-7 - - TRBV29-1 TGCAGCGTAGCCCGGACTCCCTACGAGCAGTACTTC CSVARTPYEQYF
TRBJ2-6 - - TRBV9 TGTGCCAGCAGCGTAGGAGGGTTCTCTGGGGCCAACGTCCTGACTTTC CASSVGGFSGANVLTF
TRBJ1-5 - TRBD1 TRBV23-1 TGCGCCAGCAGCCTATGCGACAGGGGGCAGGGTCAGCCCCAGCATTTT CASSLCDRGQGQPQHF
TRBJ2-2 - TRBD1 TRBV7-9 TGTGCCAGCAGCATCCCGGGACAGGGGAGGAACACCGGGGAGCTGTTTTTT CASSIPGQGRNTGELFF
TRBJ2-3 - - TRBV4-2 TGTGCCAGCAGCCAAGACCAAGCCTTGGGCACAGATACGCAGTATTTT CASSQDQALGTDTQYF
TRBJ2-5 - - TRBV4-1 TGCGCCAGCAGCCCGGGTCAGTTCCAAGAGACCCAGTACTTC CASSPGQFQETQYF
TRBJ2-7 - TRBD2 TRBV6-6 TGTGCCAGCAGTTACGCGGGGGGCGTCTACGAGCAGTACTTC CASSYAGGVYEQYF
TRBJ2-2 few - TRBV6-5 TGTGCCAGCGGAGGAGGGGTCACCGGGGAGCTGTTTTTT CASGGGVTGELFF
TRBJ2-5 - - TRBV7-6 TGTGCCAGCAGCCCCAATCCTAGGGAGACCCAGTACTTC CASSPNPRETQYF
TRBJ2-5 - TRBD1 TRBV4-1 TGCGCCAGCAGCCACGCCCCGGACAGGGCCCAAGAGACCCAGTACTTC CASSHAPDRAQETQYF
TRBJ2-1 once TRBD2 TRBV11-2 TGTGCCAGCAGCCCGGACCGGTGGGAGCGGGGGGACCATTACAATGAGCAGTTCTTC CASSPDRWERGDHYNEQFF
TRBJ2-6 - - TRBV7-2 TGTGCCAGCAGCTTCGGGGGGGCCAACGTCCTGACTTTC CASSFGGANVLTF
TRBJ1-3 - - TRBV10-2 TGCGCCAGCAGTGGGGGGGGTGAAGGAAACACCATATATTTT CASSGGGEGNTIYF
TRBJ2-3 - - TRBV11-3 TGTGCCAGCAGCTTAGAAGGGGGGGCAGATACGCAGTATTTT CASSLEGGADTQYF
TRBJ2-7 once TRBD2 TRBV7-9 TGTGCCAGCAGCCTAGCGGGCTACAGCTCCTACGAGCAGTACTTC CASSLAGYSSYEQYF
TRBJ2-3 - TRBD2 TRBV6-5 TGTGCCAGCAGTCGGACTAGCCGGTATGATACGCAGTATTTT CASSRTSRYDTQYF
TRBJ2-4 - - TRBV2 TGTGCCAGCAGTGCCATCGGGGGCATTCAGTACTTC CASSAIGGIQYF
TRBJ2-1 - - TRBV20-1 TGCAGTGCCACCACTCAAGAGCAGTTCTTC CSATTQEQFF
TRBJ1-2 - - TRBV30 TGTGCCTGGAGTGAAGGGGTGAACCGATATGGCTACACCTTC CAWSEGVNRYGYTF
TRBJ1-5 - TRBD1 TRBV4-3 TGCGCCAGCAGCCAAGGGAGGGGGCAGCCCAATCAGCCCCAGCATTTT CASSQGRGQPNQPQHF
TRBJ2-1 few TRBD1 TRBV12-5 TGTGCTAGTGGTTTGGGGACAGGGACCTACAATGAGCAGTTCTTC CASGLGTGTYNEQFF
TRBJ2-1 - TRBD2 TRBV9 TGTGCCAGCAGCGTAGTCCTTAGCGGGTACAATGAGCAGTTCTTC CASSVVLSGYNEQFF
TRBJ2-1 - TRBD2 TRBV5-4 TGTGCCAGCAGCCTGGGAGGGCCGGGGAATGAGCAGTTCTTC CASSLGGPGNEQFF
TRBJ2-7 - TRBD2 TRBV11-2 TGTGCCAGCAGCTTCGGACTAGCAGCGACCTCCGGGCAGTACTTC CASSFGLAATSGQYF
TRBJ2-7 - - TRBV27 TGTGCCAGCAGTGATCGACAGACGGTTACTGACGAGCAGTACTTC CASSDRQTVTDEQYF
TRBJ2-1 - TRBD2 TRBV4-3 TGCGCCAGCAGCCAAGATCAAGCGGGAGGGCCAGGCAATGAGCAGTTCTTC CASSQDQAGGPGNEQFF
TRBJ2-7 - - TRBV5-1 TGCGCCAGCAGCCAGAACAGGATAAACTCCTACGAGCAGTACTTC CASSQNRINSYEQYF
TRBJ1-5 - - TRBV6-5 TGTGCCAGCAGTTACTCGCGTCCCAGGGGCAATCAGCCCCAGCATTTT CASSYSRPRGNQPQHF
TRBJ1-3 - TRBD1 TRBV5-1 TGCGCCAGCAGAGGACAGGGCACCTCTGGAAACACCATATATTTT CASRGQGTSGNTIYF
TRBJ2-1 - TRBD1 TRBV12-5 TGTGCTAGTGGTGGGGGACAGGGGGCGGCCTACAATGAGCAGTTCTTC CASGGGQGAAYNEQFF
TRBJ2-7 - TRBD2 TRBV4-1 TGCGCCAGCAGCCAATTTGGGACTACTGAGGGGGAGCAGTACTTC CASSQFGTTEGEQYF
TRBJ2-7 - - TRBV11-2 TGTGCCAGCAGCTTAGGACTGACCCTTTCCTACGAGCAGTACTTC CASSLGLTLSYEQYF
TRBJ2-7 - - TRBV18 TGTGCCAGCTCACCACCGAGTCCGGCCTACGAGCAGTACTTC CASSPPSPAYEQYF
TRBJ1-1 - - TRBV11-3 TGTGCCAGCGGGGGGGCTGAAGCTTTCTTT CASGGAEAFF
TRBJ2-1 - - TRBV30 TGTGCCTGGAGTGTAAGGTCTGGCGGGGATGAGCAGTTCTTC CAWSVRSGGDEQFF
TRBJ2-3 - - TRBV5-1 TGCGCCAGCAGCTTGGCAACAGATACGCAGTATTTT CASSLATDTQYF
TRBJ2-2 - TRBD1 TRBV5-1 TGCGCCAGCAGACATCCGGGACAGGGGAACACCGGGGAGCTGTTTTTT CASRHPGQGNTGELFF
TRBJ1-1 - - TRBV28 TGTGCCACCCTACACGACGGGGGAACTGAAGCTTTCTTT CATLHDGGTEAFF
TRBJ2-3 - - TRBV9 TGTGCCAGCAGCGTTAACTTCTACACAGATACGCAGTATTTT CASSVNFYTDTQYF
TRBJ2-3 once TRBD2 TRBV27 TGTGCCAGCAGTTTAACTAGCGGGTTCACAGATACGCAGTATTTT CASSLTSGFTDTQYF
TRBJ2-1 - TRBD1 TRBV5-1 TGCGCCAGCAGCCGGGACAGCCGGAACTACAATGAGCAGTTCTTC CASSRDSRNYNEQFF
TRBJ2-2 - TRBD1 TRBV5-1 TGCGCCAGCAGCGCGGGACAGGGGGTGGCCGGGGAGCTGTTTTTT CASSAGQGVAGELFF
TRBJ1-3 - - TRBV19 TGTGCCAGTAGTATGACAGGAAATGGAAACACCATATATTTT CASSMTGNGNTIYF